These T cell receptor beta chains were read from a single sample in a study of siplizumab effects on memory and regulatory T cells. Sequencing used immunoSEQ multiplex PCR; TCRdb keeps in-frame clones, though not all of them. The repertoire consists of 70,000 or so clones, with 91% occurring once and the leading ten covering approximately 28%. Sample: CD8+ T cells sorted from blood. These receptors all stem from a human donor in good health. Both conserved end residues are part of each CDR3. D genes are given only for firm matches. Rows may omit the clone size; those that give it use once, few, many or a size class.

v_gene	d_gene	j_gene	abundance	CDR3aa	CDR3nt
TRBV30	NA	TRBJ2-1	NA	CALNYAGLEDEQFF	TGTGCCTTGAACTACGCGGGACTCGAGGATGAGCAGTTCTTC
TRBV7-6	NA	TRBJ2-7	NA	CASSPSDNGVEQYF	TGTGCCAGCAGCCCTAGCGACAACGGGGTCGAGCAGTACTTC
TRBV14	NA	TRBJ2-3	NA	CASSRLRDQSTDTQYF	TGTGCCAGCAGCCGACTGAGGGACCAAAGCACAGATACGCAGTATTTT
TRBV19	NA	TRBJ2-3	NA	CASSDPWGSSTDTQYF	TGTGCCAGTAGTGACCCGTGGGGGAGTAGCACAGATACGCAGTATTTT
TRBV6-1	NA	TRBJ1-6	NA	CASSLGENSPLHF	TGTGCCAGCAGTCTGGGGGAAAATTCACCCCTCCACTTT
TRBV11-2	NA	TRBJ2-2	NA	CASSSRAGELFF	TGTGCCAGCAGCTCGAGGGCCGGGGAGCTGTTTTTT
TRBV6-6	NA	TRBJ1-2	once	CASSYVQSYGNYGYTF	TGTGCCAGCAGTTACGTGCAGAGTTATGGAAACTATGGCTACACCTTC
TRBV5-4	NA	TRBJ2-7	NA	CASSLSRNHEQYF	TGTGCCAGCAGCTTGAGCCGAAACCACGAGCAGTACTTC
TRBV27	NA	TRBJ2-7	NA	CASSLGQYYEQYF	TGTGCCAGCAGTTTAGGACAGTACTACGAGCAGTACTTC
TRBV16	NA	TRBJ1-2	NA	CASSQNIGRGFPYGYTF	TGTGCCAGCAGCCAGAACATCGGGCGGGGGTTTCCCTATGGCTACACCTTC
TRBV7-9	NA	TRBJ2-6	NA	CASSDTRALRSGANVLTF	TGTGCCAGCAGCGATACTCGGGCCCTCCGCTCTGGGGCCAACGTCCTGACTTTC
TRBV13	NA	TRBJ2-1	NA	CASSEDFHDNEQFF	TGTGCCAGCAGCGAAGACTTCCACGACAATGAGCAGTTCTTC
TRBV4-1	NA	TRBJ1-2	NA	CATTGSYGYTF	TGCGCCACCACGGGGTCCTATGGCTACACCTTC
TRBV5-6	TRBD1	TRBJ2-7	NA	CASSSGQGYEQYF	TGTGCCAGCAGCTCTGGACAGGGGTACGAGCAGTACTTC
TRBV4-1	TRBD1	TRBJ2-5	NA	CASSQEPGQGLQETQYF	TGCGCCAGCAGCCAAGAGCCGGGACAGGGCCTCCAAGAGACCCAGTACTTC
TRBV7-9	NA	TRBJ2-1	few	CASSLILGFEQFF	TGTGCCAGCAGCTTAATCTTAGGGTTTGAGCAGTTCTTC
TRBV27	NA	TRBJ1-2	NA	CASSLGGADGYTF	TGTGCCAGCAGTTTGGGGGGCGCGGACGGCTACACCTTC
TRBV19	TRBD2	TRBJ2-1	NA	CASSIGAGVEQFF	TGTGCCAGTAGTATAGGAGCGGGGGTTGAGCAGTTCTTC
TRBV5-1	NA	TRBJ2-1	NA	CASSLEAQSSYNEQFF	TGCGCCAGCAGCTTGGAGGCACAAAGCTCCTACAATGAGCAGTTCTTC
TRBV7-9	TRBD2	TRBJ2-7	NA	CASSQQTSGSYEQYF	TGTGCCAGCAGCCAACAAACTAGCGGGAGTTACGAGCAGTACTTC
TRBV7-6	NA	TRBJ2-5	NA	CATRGLEETQYF	TGTGCCACCCGGGGCCTGGAGGAGACCCAGTACTTC
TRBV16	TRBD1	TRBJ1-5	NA	CASSQSGTGTFNQPQHF	TGTGCCAGCAGCCAATCGGGGACAGGGACATTTAATCAGCCCCAGCATTTT
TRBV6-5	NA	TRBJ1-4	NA	CASSYIGDMTNEKLFF	TGTGCCAGCAGTTACATAGGGGATATGACTAATGAAAAACTGTTTTTT
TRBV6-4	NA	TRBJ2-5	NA	CASAGQIQETQYF	TGTGCCAGCGCAGGACAAATCCAAGAGACCCAGTACTTC
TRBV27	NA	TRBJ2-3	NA	CASGPIRVTDTQYF	TGTGCCAGCGGCCCTATACGGGTCACAGATACGCAGTATTTT
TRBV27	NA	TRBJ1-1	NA	CASSLGYSAFF	TGTGCCAGCAGTTTAGGGTATAGCGCTTTCTTT
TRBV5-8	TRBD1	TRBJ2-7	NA	CASTLPQGAGYEQYF	TGTGCCAGCACCCTACCACAGGGGGCGGGCTACGAGCAGTACTTC
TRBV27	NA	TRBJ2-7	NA	CASSFRFLYEQYF	TGTGCCAGCAGTTTCAGGTTCCTCTACGAGCAGTACTTC
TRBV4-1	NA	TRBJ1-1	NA	CASSQGRSGEAFF	TGCGCCAGCAGCCAAGGAAGATCAGGTGAAGCTTTCTTT
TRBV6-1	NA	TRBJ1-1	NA	CASSASIIGTPAFF	TGTGCCAGCAGTGCAAGTATTATTGGGACACCCGCTTTCTTT
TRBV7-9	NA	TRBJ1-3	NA	CASSGYSQGFAGNTIYF	TGTGCCAGCAGCGGCTACTCACAGGGTTTCGCTGGAAACACCATATATTTT
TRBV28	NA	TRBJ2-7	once	CASRTRGVISYEQYF	TGTGCCAGCAGAACTAGGGGGGTGATCTCCTACGAGCAGTACTTC
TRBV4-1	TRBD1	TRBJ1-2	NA	CASSQEGTGGGLLYGYTF	TGCGCCAGCAGCCAAGAAGGGACAGGGGGCGGCCTACTCTATGGCTACACCTTC
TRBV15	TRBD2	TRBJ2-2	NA	CATSRDREGFRTGELFF	TGTGCCACCAGCAGAGATCGGGAGGGATTTCGGACCGGGGAGCTGTTTTTT
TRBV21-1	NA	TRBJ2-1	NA	CASSKDGTGSYNEQFF	TGTGCCAGCAGCAAAGACGGGACAGGATCTTACAATGAGCAGTTCTTC
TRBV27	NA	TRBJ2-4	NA	CASSLLSGLAKNIQYF	TGTGCCAGCAGTTTATTGAGCGGACTAGCCAAAAACATTCAGTACTTC
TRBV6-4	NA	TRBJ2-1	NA	CASSEDRTAYNEQFF	TGTGCCAGCAGTGAAGACAGGACGGCCTACAATGAGCAGTTCTTC
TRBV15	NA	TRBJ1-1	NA	CATSRVYGGISEAFF	TGTGCCACCAGCAGAGTGTATGGGGGAATCTCTGAAGCTTTCTTT
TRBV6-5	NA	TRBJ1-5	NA	CASRDLAGSNQPQHF	TGTGCCAGCAGAGACTTAGCAGGGAGCAATCAGCCCCAGCATTTT
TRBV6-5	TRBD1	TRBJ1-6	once	CASSWGTGSGSPLHF	TGTGCCAGCAGCTGGGGGACAGGGAGTGGGTCACCCCTCCACTTT
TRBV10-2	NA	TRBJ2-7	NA	CASSDLSDEQYF	TGCGCCAGCAGTGATTTATCCGATGAGCAGTACTTC
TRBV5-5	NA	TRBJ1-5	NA	CASSRQEYSNQPQHF	TGTGCCAGCAGTCGGCAGGAGTATAGCAATCAGCCCCAGCATTTT